This TCR beta chain was retrieved from a study of Graves' ophthalmopathy and Graves' hyperthyroidism. Overall study: Over 18 months of follow-up, stable hyperthyroidism required that no ophthalmopathy appear. General study points: Blood samples also showed most expanded thyroid clonotypes exceeding 0.001 frequency.

The CDR3 length is 14 residues. Germline-derived CDR1 and CDR2 are MNHEY and SVGAGI. The diagnosis was founded upon clinical symptoms, serum thyroxine, TRAb, thyroid ultrasound and orbital computed tomography. RNA transcripts were the source from which TCR beta CDR3 regions were amplified. HTBI-primed RT-PCR formed the first round, and a multiplex PCR formed the second. Each CDR3 protein is one row after TCRdb ran MiXCR on the multiplex PCR reads. The sample carries roughly 600,000 distinct CDR3 sequences, less than 40% recorded once. This clonotype was recorded many times. Its target is not known. One junction end disagrees with the germline gene, perhaps due to a read error.

This sequence joins TRBV6-5 and TRBJ2-5; TRBD1 matches 9 bases. Material: peripheral blood or thyroid tissue (not recorded which). The receptor was derived from an adult man with Graves' hyperthyroidism. CDR3 nucleotides: TGCACCACCGGGACAGGGATGGAGTTGGAGACCCAGTACTTC. Protein sequence: CTTGTGMELETQYF.